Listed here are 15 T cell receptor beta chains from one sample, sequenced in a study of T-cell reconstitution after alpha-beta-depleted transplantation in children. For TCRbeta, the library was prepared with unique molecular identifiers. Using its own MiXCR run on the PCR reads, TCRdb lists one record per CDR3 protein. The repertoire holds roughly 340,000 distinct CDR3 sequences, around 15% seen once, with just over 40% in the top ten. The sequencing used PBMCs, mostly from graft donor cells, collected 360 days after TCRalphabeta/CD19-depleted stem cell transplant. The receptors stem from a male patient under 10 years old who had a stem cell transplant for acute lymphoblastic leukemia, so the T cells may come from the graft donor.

The CDR3 nucleotides are TGTGCCACCAGCCCCGCCATCGACCCCACAGATACGCAGTATTTT. Encoded protein: CATSPAIDPTDTQYF. This chain links TRBV24-1 with TRBJ2-3; D remains unclear. Germline CDR1 and CDR2: KGHDR and SFDVKD. Between the trimmed V and J ends, which lost 7 bases and 2 bases, there was a span of 15 bases. The CDR3 has 15 residues.

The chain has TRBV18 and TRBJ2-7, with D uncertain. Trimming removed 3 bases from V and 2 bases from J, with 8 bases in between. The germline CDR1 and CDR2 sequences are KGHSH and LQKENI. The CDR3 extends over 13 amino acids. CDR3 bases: TGTGCCAGCTCACCCCCATCCGCCTACGAGCAGTACTTC. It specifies CASSPPSAYEQYF.

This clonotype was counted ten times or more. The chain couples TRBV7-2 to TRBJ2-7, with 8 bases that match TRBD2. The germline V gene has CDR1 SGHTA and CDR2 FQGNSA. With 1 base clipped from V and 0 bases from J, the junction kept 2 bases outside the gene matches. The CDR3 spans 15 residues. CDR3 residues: CASSLDLAGSYEQYF. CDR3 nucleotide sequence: TGTGCCAGCAGCTTAGACCTAGCGGGCTCCTACGAGCAGTACTTC.

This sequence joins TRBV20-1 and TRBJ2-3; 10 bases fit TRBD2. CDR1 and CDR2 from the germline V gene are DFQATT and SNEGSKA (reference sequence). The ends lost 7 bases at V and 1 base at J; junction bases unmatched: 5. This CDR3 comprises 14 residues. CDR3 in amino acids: CSVLAGSRTDTQYF. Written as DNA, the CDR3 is TGCAGTGTACTAGCGGGATCTCGCACAGATACGCAGTATTTT.

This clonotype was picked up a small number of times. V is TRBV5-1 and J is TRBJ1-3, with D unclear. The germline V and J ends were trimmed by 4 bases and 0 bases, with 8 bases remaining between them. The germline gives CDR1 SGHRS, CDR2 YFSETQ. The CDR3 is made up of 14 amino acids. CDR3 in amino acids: CASSRSYSGNTIYF. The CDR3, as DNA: TGCGCCAGCAGCCGGAGCTACTCTGGAAACACCATATATTTT. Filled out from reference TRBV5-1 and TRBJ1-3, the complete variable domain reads KAGVTQTPRYLIKTRGQQVTLSCSPISGHRSVSWYQQTPGQGLQFLFEYFSETQRNKGNFPGRFSGRQFSNSRSEMNVSTLELGDSALYLCASSRSYSGNTIYFGEGSWLTVV.

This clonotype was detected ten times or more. The CDR3 region has the DNA TGTGCCAGCAGGTTTAGCGGGAGCCTCACAGATACGCAGTATTTT. Translating it yields CASRFSGSLTDTQYF. The genes are TRBV7-2 and TRBJ2-3, with 9 bases identical to TRBD2. Germline V gives CDR1 SGHTA, CDR2 FQGNSA. This CDR3 is 15 amino acids long. The ends lost 6 bases at V and 2 bases at J; junction bases unmatched: 6.

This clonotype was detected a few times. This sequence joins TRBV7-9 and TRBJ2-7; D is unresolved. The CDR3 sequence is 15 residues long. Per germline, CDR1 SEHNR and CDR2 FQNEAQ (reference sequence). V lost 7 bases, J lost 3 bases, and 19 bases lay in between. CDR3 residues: CASTLSGSGLYEQYF. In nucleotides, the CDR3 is TGTGCCAGCACCCTATCGGGTTCTGGGCTCTACGAGCAGTACTTC.

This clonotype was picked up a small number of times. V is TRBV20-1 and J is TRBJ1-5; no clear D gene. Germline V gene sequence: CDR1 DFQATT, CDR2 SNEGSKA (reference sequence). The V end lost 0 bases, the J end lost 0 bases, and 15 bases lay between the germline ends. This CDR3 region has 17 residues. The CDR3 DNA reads TGCAGTGCTAGAGAAGGATTTTACGGGTATAGCAATCAGCCCCAGCATTTT. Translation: CSAREGFYGYSNQPQHF.

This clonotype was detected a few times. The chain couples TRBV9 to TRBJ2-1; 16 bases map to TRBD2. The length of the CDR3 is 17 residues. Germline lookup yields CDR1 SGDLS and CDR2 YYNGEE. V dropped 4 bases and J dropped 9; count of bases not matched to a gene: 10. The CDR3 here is CASSIGTSGRAGGEQFF. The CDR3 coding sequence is TGTGCCAGCAGCATTGGGACTAGCGGGAGGGCTGGAGGTGAGCAGTTCTTC.

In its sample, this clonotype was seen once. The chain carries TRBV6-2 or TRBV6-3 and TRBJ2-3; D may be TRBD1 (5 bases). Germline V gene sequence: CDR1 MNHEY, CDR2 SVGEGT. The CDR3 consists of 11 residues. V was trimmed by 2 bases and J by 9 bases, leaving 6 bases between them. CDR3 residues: CASSYRTTQYF. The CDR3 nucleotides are TGTGCCAGCAGTTACCGGACAACGCAGTATTTT.

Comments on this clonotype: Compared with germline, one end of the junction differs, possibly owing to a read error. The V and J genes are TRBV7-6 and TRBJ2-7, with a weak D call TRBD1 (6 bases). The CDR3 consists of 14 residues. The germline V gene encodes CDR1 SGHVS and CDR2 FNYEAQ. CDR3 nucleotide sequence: TGTGCCAGCAGATTAGACAGGTTTCTGGGGGAGCAGTACTTC. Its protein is CASRLDRFLGEQYF.

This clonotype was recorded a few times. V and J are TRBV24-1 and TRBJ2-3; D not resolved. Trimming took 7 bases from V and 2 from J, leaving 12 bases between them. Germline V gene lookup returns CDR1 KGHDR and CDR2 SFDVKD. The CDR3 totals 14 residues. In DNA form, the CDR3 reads TGTGCCACCAGCCCCGGGTCGGCCACAGATACGCAGTATTTT. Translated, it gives CATSPGSATDTQYF.

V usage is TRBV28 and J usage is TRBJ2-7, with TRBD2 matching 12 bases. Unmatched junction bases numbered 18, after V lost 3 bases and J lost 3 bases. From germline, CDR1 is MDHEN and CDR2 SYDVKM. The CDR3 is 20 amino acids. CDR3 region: CASSLVLYSPGTSGFYEQYF. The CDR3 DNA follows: TGTGCCAGCAGTTTGGTGCTTTACTCCCCCGGGACTAGCGGGTTCTACGAGCAGTACTTC.

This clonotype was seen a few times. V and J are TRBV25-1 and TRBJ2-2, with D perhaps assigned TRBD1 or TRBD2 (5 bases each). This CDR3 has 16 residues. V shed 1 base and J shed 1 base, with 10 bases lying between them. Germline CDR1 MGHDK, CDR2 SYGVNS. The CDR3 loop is CASSEWGGGNTGELFF. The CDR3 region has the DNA TGTGCCAGCAGTGAATGGGGTGGGGGGAACACCGGGGAGCTGTTTTTT. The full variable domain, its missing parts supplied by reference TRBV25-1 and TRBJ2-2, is EADIYQTPRYLVIGTGKKITLECSQTMGHDKMYWYQQDPGMELHLIHYSYGVNSTEKGDLSSESTVSRIRTEHFPLTLESARPSHTSQYLCASSEWGGGNTGELFFGEGSRLTVL.

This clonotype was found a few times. The CDR3: CASAQGTGEAFF. The CDR3 DNA sequence: TGTGCCAGCGCACAGGGGACTGGGGAAGCTTTCTTT. The chain uses TRBV10-3 and TRBJ1-1; 7 bases line up with TRBD1. The CDR3 spans 12 residues. The V gene's germline CDR1 is ENHRY and CDR2 SYGVKD. V trimming: 10 bases; J trimming: 8 bases; junction bases outside the gene matches: 10.